The TCR beta chain described here comes from a study of Ad26.COV2.S vaccination and SARS-CoV-2 variants. Study details: Donor allocation was to the COV1001 Ad26.COV2.S trial arm. Donor got 5x10^10 or 1x10^11 viral particles of Ad26.COV2.S.

The method was immunoSEQ multiplex PCR; TCRdb's version includes in-frame clones alone and lacks a portion of them. The data hold about 350,000 clones, with around 88% observed a single time. Specified treatment: some 20 received Ad26.COV2.S at low or high dose, single or two shots; about 5 received placebo; per-sample allocation not given. Specimen acquisition occurred on day 63 following the initial vaccine or placebo injection. The CDR3 covers 16 residues. CDR1 is SGHRS, CDR2 YFSETQ, per germline. Deletions cut 6 bases from V and 0 bases from J, with 18 bases between. V and J are TRBV5-1 and TRBJ1-1; D gene ambiguous. The material sequenced was peripheral blood, taken in a trial of Ad26.COV2.S vaccine versus placebo. This receptor was identified in a person aged 18-65 years who received the Ad26.COV2.S COVID-19 vaccine or a placebo. The CDR3 region has the DNA TGCGCCAGCACCCGGGGTTCCCGGAGCATGAACACTGAAGCTTTCTTT. Protein sequence: CASTRGSRSMNTEAFF.